One sample yielded the 15 T cell receptor beta chains listed below, sequenced in a study of CD8+ T cells in alopecia areata. After isolation, RNA underwent reverse transcription to generate cDNA as the sequencing template. Sequencing used immunoSEQ multiplex PCR; TCRdb keeps in-frame clones, though not all of them. The sample consists of about 76,000 clones, 29% of them appearing once. Treatment given: oral pan-JAK inhibitor, 5-10 mg twice daily. The sequenced sample was CD8+ T cells sorted from blood, obtained at week 4, from a patient treated with tofacitinib. These receptors were taken from a human donor with alopecia areata.

The V and J genes are TRBV15 and TRBJ2-7, with a weak D call TRBD2 (6 bases). CDR3 length equals 13 residues. Germline V lookup: CDR1 LNHNV, CDR2 YYDKDF (reference sequence). The germline V and J ends were trimmed by 3 bases and 6 bases, with 12 bases remaining between them. For the CDR3, the DNA is TGTGCCACCAGCAGTCGACTAGAGGTCGAGCAGTACTTC. This codes for CATSSRLEVEQYF.

This clone was detected only a few times. In nucleotides, the CDR3 is TGTGCCAGCAGTCTGGGGACTCCTGGGGCCAACGTCCTGACTTTC. It yields the protein CASSLGTPGANVLTF. V gene TRBV6-4 combines with J gene TRBJ2-6; tentative D call: TRBD2 (6 bases). With 5 bases removed from V and 2 bases from J, the gap between germline ends came to 10 bases. CDR1 is MRHNA and CDR2 is SNTAGT in the germline V gene. The CDR3 runs to 15 residues.

This chain links TRBV4-1 with TRBJ1-1; D may be TRBD1 (6 bases). V was pared by 8 bases and J by 5 bases, with 12 bases between. From germline, CDR1 is MGHRA and CDR2 YSYEKL. CDR3 size: 12 residues. The CDR3 DNA is TGCGCCAGCTCATTCCAGGGGACTGAAGCTTTCTTT. It is translated as CASSFQGTEAFF.

The chain couples TRBV30 to TRBJ2-7; 9 bases fit TRBD1. Germline lookup yields CDR1 GTSNPN and CDR2 SVGIG (reference sequence). The CDR3 totals 14 residues. Trimming took 8 bases from V and 2 from J; bases not matched to a gene: 10. The CDR3 sequence is CATDLQGAAYEQYF. CDR3 coding DNA: TGTGCCACGGACCTACAGGGGGCGGCCTACGAGCAGTACTTC.

This clone was picked up a small number of times. The chain joins TRBV30 to TRBJ1-2; D perhaps matches TRBD1 (6 bases). The V and J ends lost 3 bases and 5 bases respectively, with 10 bases between them. CDR1 GTSNPN and CDR2 SVGIG come from the germline V gene (reference sequence). CDR3 length: 12 amino acids. The DNA for the CDR3 is TGTGCCTGGAGCGGAGGACAGTATGGCTACACCTTC. Protein: CAWSGGQYGYTF.

The chain is built from TRBV29-1 and TRBJ1-2, with no clear D. CDR1 is SQVTM, CDR2 ANQGSEA, per germline. This CDR3 has 11 amino acids. V shed 6 bases and J shed 5 bases, with 10 bases lying between them. The CDR3 DNA sequence: TGCAGCGTAGATAAAGGGTATGGCTACACCTTC. Its translation is CSVDKGYGYTF.

V gene TRBV30 combines with J gene TRBJ2-3; D not resolved. Germline CDR1 GTSNPN, CDR2 SVGIG (reference sequence). The CDR3 extends over 13 amino acids. The germline V and J ends were trimmed by 0 bases and 2 bases, with 6 bases remaining between them. The DNA of the CDR3 is TGTGCCTGGAGTGTAGCGACCACAGATACGCAGTATTTT. Its protein is CAWSVATTDTQYF.

This clone came up a few times. The CDR3 bases are TGTGCCAGTAGTTCTTCTAGCGGGAGCTCCTACGAGCAGTACTTC. Protein product: CASSSSSGSSYEQYF. This chain links TRBV19 with TRBJ2-7; 10 bases map to TRBD2. Germline trimming cut 5 bases from V and 0 bases from J; bases unmatched to any gene: 4. The CDR3 loop spans 15 amino acids. The V gene's germline CDR1 is LNHDA and CDR2 SQIVND (reference sequence).

The table lists this clone with a few counts. CDR3 loop: CASSQIGGDGYTF. CDR3 DNA sequence: TGCGCCAGCAGCCAAATCGGGGGGGATGGCTACACCTTC. The chain links TRBV4-1 to TRBJ1-2, with a possible D match to TRBD1 (5 bases). Germline V gives CDR1 MGHRA, CDR2 YSYEKL. The CDR3 loop spans 13 amino acids. V was cut by 2 bases and J by 6 bases, with 10 bases left in between.

The chain combines TRBV6-5 with TRBJ1-4; D is uncertain. This CDR3 comprises 12 residues. The germline V gene encodes CDR1 MNHEY and CDR2 SVGAGI. V lost 5 bases and J lost 8, with 9 bases in between. The CDR3 nucleotides are TGTGCCAGCAGTCTGGACGGAGAAAAACTGTTTTTT. Translated, it gives CASSLDGEKLFF.

The CDR3 protein is CASSLGGGRSSYEQYF. DNA of the CDR3: TGTGCCAGCAGTTTAGGAGGCGGGAGGAGCTCCTACGAGCAGTACTTC. V is TRBV27 and J is TRBJ2-7; TRBD2 agrees at 8 bases. Looked up from germline, CDR1 is MNHEY and CDR2 is SMNVEV (reference sequence). The CDR3 is made up of 16 amino acids. V lost 2 bases, J lost 0 bases, and 6 bases stayed unmatched.

This chain joins TRBV5-6 and TRBJ2-5; D is perhaps TRBD1 (6 bases). The CDR3 is made up of 13 amino acids. V lost 4 bases to trimming and J lost 1 base, with 8 bases between them. CDR1 is SGHDT, CDR2 YYEEEE, per germline. This CDR3 is CASSQGTQETQYF. In DNA form, the CDR3 reads TGTGCCAGCAGCCAGGGGACCCAAGAGACCCAGTACTTC.

The gene calls are TRBV28 and TRBJ2-7; D might be TRBD2 (7 bases). The length of the CDR3 is 15 residues. Germline V lookup: CDR1 MDHEN, CDR2 SYDVKM. V was clipped by 5 bases and J by 5 bases, with 19 bases between them. The CDR3, as DNA: TGTGCCAGCAGTCGGGTCAGGGGCGGGAGAGACGAGCAGTACTTC. Translated: CASSRVRGGRDEQYF. Full variable domain (outside the CDR3, taken from reference TRBV28 and TRBJ2-7): DVKVTQSSRYLVKRTGEKVFLECVQDMDHENMFWYRQDPGLGLRLIYFSYDVKMKEKGDIPEGYSVSREKKERFSLILESASTNQTSMYLCASSRVRGGRDEQYFGPGTRLTVT.

This clone came up a few times. V is TRBV10-2 and J is TRBJ1-2; no reliable D call. The CDR3 contains 11 residues. CDR1 is WSHSY, CDR2 SAAADI, per germline. V dropped 2 bases and J dropped 8 bases, with 6 bases sitting between them. The CDR3 DNA reads as TGCGCCAGCAGTGAGGGGAAAGGCTACACCTTC. This translates into CASSEGKGYTF.

Only a few counts were recorded for this clone. CDR3 DNA sequence: TGCAGCGGGGCGGGAGTCCGCCCCAAGGATCAAGAGACCCAGTACTTC. Amino acids: CSGAGVRPKDQETQYF. The chain recombines TRBV29-1 with TRBJ2-5, with 7 bases aligning to TRBD2. Trimming at V came to 7 bases and at J to 2 bases, leaving 16 bases not matched to a gene. This CDR3 region has 16 residues. Germline values: CDR1 SQVTM, CDR2 ANQGSEA. Full variable domain (rest looked up from reference TRBV29-1 and TRBJ2-5): SAVISQKPSRDICQRGTSLTIQCQVDSQVTMMFWYRQQPGQSLTLIATANQGSEATYESGFVIDKFPISRPNLTFSTLTVSNMSPEDSSIYLCSGAGVRPKDQETQYFGPGTRLLVL.